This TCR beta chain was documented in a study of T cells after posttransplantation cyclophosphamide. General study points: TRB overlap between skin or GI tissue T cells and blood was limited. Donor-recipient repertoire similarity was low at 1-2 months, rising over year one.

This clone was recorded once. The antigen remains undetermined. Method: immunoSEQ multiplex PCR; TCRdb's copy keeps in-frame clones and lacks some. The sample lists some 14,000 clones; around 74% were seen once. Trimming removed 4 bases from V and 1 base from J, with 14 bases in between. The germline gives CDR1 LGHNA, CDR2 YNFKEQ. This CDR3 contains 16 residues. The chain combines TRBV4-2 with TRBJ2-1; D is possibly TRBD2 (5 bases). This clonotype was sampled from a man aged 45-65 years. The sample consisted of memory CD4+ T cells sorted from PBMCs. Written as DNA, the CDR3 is TGTGCCAGCAGCCCGTCTCACGGGATGTCCTACAATGAGCAGTTCTTC. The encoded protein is CASSPSHGMSYNEQFF.